The 15 T cell receptor beta chains below were found in one sample sequenced in a study of response to subunit inactivated influenza vaccine. TCRdb itself ran the RT-PCR reads through MiXCR, one entry per CDR3 protein. The table has over 150,000 distinct CDR3 sequences, about 11% seen once. Here the sequenced sample was CD8+ T cells sorted from PBMCs, taken roughly 24 months after vaccination. The receptors here all came from a man between 50 and 69 years old who received an inactivated influenza vaccine.

The chain links TRBV7-8 to TRBJ2-7, with D perhaps TRBD2 (6 bases). Trimming shortened V by 4 bases and J by 2 bases, and 12 bases separated the two germline ends. Germline V gene lookup returns CDR1 SGHVS and CDR2 FQNEAQ. This CDR3 has 14 amino acids. CDR3 DNA: TGTGCCAGCAGCTACCAGGGACTTCCCTACGAGCAGTACTTC. Translation: CASSYQGLPYEQYF.

The rearrangement uses TRBV6-2 or TRBV6-3 and TRBJ1-6; unclear D gene. V was clipped by 4 bases and J by 4 bases, with 8 bases between them. Germline V gene data show CDR1 as MNHEY and CDR2 as SVGEGT. This CDR3 spans 14 amino acids. In DNA, the CDR3 is TGTGCCAGCAGTTTATGGCAGTATAATTCACCCCTCCACTTT. Protein product: CASSLWQYNSPLHF.

This clonotype has more than one count but fewer than ten. This sequence joins TRBV4-2 and TRBJ1-2; D is perhaps TRBD1 (5 bases). The CDR3 is 14 amino acids. The ends were cut back, 0 bases at V and 8 bases at J, with 13 bases in the middle. Germline V gene sequence: CDR1 LGHNA, CDR2 YNFKEQ. The CDR3 region is CASSQEDRGSGYTF. The DNA of the CDR3 is TGTGCCAGCAGCCAAGAAGACAGAGGGAGCGGCTACACCTTC.

The sample holds a few counts of this clonotype. The chain links TRBV6-1 to TRBJ2-7; the match to TRBD1 covers 7 bases. Germline V lookup: CDR1 MNHNS, CDR2 SASEGT. With 7 bases clipped from V and 3 bases from J, the junction kept 6 bases outside the gene matches. This CDR3 has 13 residues. CDR3 nucleotides: TGTGCCAGCACCGACAGGGCCGTCTACGAGCAGTACTTC. Amino acids: CASTDRAVYEQYF.

This clonotype was detected a few times. V and J are TRBV5-1 and TRBJ2-1; 7 nucleotides agree with TRBD1. From germline, CDR1 is SGHRS and CDR2 YFSETQ. The trim removed 3 bases at V and 7 bases at J, leaving 10 bases unmatched. This CDR3 spans 15 amino acids. CDR3 DNA: TGCGCCAGCAGCTACCGACAGGGTCTCTGGAATGAGCAGTTCTTC. It codes for CASSYRQGLWNEQFF.

Ten or more counts support this clonotype. V is TRBV13 and J is TRBJ2-3, with D unclear. V was trimmed by 2 bases and J by 1 base, leaving 10 bases between them. This CDR3 region has 15 residues. Germline loops: CDR1 PRHDT, CDR2 FYEKMQ (reference sequence). Here the CDR3 reads CASSLLEFGTDTQYF. Written as DNA, the CDR3 is TGTGCCAGCAGCTTACTAGAGTTTGGCACAGATACGCAGTATTTT.

V gene TRBV29-1 combines with J gene TRBJ1-3; D not certain. Germline CDR1 reads SQVTM; CDR2 reads ANQGSEA. Trimming removed 6 bases at V and 8 bases at J, with 14 bases between. This CDR3 is built from 12 residues. The CDR3 nucleotides read TGCAGCGTGAGAGACATTGAGGACACCATATATTTT. It encodes CSVRDIEDTIYF.

A few counts support this clonotype. The chain links TRBV6-2 or TRBV6-3 to TRBJ2-3; 7 bases match TRBD1. The CDR3 sequence is 15 residues long. Germline CDR1 is MNHEY and CDR2 is SVGEGT. V lost 2 bases, J lost 4 bases, and 6 bases stayed unmatched. The CDR3 here is CASSYAWDSADTQYF. As DNA, the CDR3 is TGTGCCAGCAGTTACGCCTGGGACAGCGCAGATACGCAGTATTTT.

This rearrangement joins TRBV6-5 to TRBJ2-3; TRBD2 matches at 8 bases. V lost 0 bases and J lost 3; bases outside the gene matches: 8. The germline V gene encodes CDR1 MNHEY and CDR2 SVGAGI. This CDR3 spans 17 amino acids. CDR3 sequence: CASSYSVGGAVTDTQYF. In DNA form, the CDR3 reads TGTGCCAGCAGTTACTCGGTCGGGGGGGCCGTGACAGATACGCAGTATTTT.

V and J are TRBV5-6 and TRBJ2-6, with 7 bases lining up with TRBD1. J lost 14 bases, V lost 4 bases, and 18 bases had no gene match. The CDR3 has 16 amino acids. Germline V gene data show CDR1 as SGHDT and CDR2 as YYEEEE. DNA of the CDR3: TGTGCCAGCAGCCTCGACAGGGAGTATGCCTCCGGGATCCTGACTTTC. Translating gives CASSLDREYASGILTF.

This chain connects TRBV28 to TRBJ2-1; 10 bases agree with TRBD2. CDR1 and CDR2 from the germline V gene are MDHEN and SYDVKM. The V and J ends lost 6 bases and 7 bases, in that order; junction bases with no gene match: 12. CDR3 size: 16 residues. CDR3 residues: CASSPLQREGLNEQFF. In DNA, the CDR3 is TGTGCCAGCAGCCCATTGCAGCGGGAGGGCCTTAATGAGCAGTTCTTC.

The chain employs TRBV3-1 and TRBJ2-3; TRBD2 matches at 11 bases. The CDR3 sequence is 18 residues long. Trimming removed 2 bases from V and 4 bases from J; junction bases left unmatched: 11. Germline V CDR1 and CDR2: LGHDT, YNNKEL (reference sequence). Here the CDR3 reads CASSQMGERLAGSDTQYF. As DNA, the CDR3 is TGTGCCAGCAGCCAAATGGGGGAGAGACTAGCGGGGTCAGATACGCAGTATTTT.

The chain joins TRBV10-2 to TRBJ2-1; a weak D match, TRBD2 (6 bases). The V end lost 9 bases, the J end lost 8 bases, and 20 bases lay between the germline ends. CDR3 length equals 14 residues. CDR1 and CDR2 from the germline V gene are WSHSY and SAAADI. The CDR3 nucleotides are TGCGCCAGGGGGCAGGGCGGGAATGCCGATGAGCAGTTCTTC. Protein: CARGQGGNADEQFF.

This clonotype showed up just a few times. V and J are TRBV2 and TRBJ2-1; possible D gene TRBD2, 6 bases. CDR1 and CDR2 (germline): SNHLY, FYNNEI. The V gene lost 4 bases and the J gene lost 5 bases, with 18 bases spanning the gap. The CDR3 has 16 residues. The chain's CDR3 is CASSAGTSIYHNEQFF. The CDR3 nucleotides are TGTGCCAGCAGTGCAGGGACTTCCATCTACCACAATGAGCAGTTCTTC.

The CDR3, as DNA: TGTGCCAGCAGCTTAGGACTAGCGGGAGGGGACAATGAGCAGTTCTTC. Protein: CASSLGLAGGDNEQFF. The genes are TRBV7-6 and TRBJ2-1, with 14 bases lining up with TRBD2. This CDR3 spans 16 amino acids. Germline values: CDR1 SGHVS, CDR2 FNYEAQ. Losses at the gene ends were 1 base for V and 5 bases for J; bases not matched to a gene: 1.